This note documents a single T cell receptor beta chain sequence. No antigen is known for it. Through a sample-barcoded 5' primer and a J-beta primer mix, a second PCR was run for roughly 6 to 11 cycles. TCRdb ran MiXCR on the 5' RACE reads and lists one entry per CDR3 protein. This table holds some 1.7 million distinct CDR3 sequences, 28% found once. The source of the sample is a study of blood T cells in healthy people across ages. Findings of the study overall: Roughly linearly, TCR beta diversity per million T cells fell as age increased.

This CDR3 spans 13 amino acids. The germline CDR1 and CDR2 sequences are LGHDT and YNNKEL (reference sequence). V lost 4 bases, J lost 7 bases, and 13 bases lay in between. The clonotype originates from a woman in her twenties or thirties in good health. The rearrangement links TRBV3-1 to TRBJ1-2, with D uncertain. Material: blood. The CDR3 protein is CASSPDGVFGYTF. CDR3 in DNA: TGTGCCAGCAGCCCCGATGGGGTATTTGGCTACACCTTC.